Here is one T cell receptor beta chain with its context. The assay was immunoSEQ multiplex PCR, and TCRdb's table has in-frame clones only and misses some. The sample shows about 250,000 clones, 80% to 90% of them seen only once. The sample is drawn from a study of blood T cell repertoires in COVID-19. The V end lost 0 bases, the J end lost 5 bases, and 8 bases lay between the germline ends. CDR3 size: 13 residues. Germline V gene data show CDR1 as SGHRS and CDR2 as YFSETQ. This clonotype was obtained from a young woman who had recovered from COVID-19. The J gene is TRBJ2-5, the V gene TRBV5-1, with D possibly TRBD2 on 5 matching bases. The sample consisted of PBMCs or T cells enriched from blood (not recorded which). The DNA for the CDR3 is TGCGCCAGCAGCTTGGGAAGCGGCGAGACCCAGTACTTC. It yields the protein CASSLGSGETQYF.